One T cell receptor beta chain is described in this entry. In the PCR, 60 Vbeta and 13 Jbeta primers were used. The method was immunoSEQ multiplex PCR; TCRdb's version includes in-frame clones alone and lacks a portion of them. Found here are roughly 100,000 clones, 50% to 70% of them singletons; the top ten hold about 4.4%. V lost 3 bases to trimming and J lost 1 base, with 9 bases between them. CDR1 is KGHSH and CDR2 is LQKENI in the germline V gene. This CDR3 spans 14 amino acids. This entry is derived from a study of cytomegalovirus exposure and HLA in healthy donors. The receptor was isolated from a human donor in good health. The sample taken for sequencing was PBMCs. This chain links TRBV18 with TRBJ1-1, with D possibly matching TRBD1 (5 bases). The CDR3 loop reads CASSPGGENTEAFF. CDR3 coding DNA: TGTGCCAGCTCACCGGGGGGTGAGAACACTGAAGCTTTCTTT.